These 9 T cell receptor beta chains came from one sample sequenced in a study of shared clonotypes between healthy human individuals. Some clones are missing from TCRdb's copy, which holds only in-frame ones; the method was immunoSEQ multiplex PCR. The repertoire holds millions of clones, with approximately 94% as singletons. Specimen: naive CD4+ T cells sorted from blood. Subset denoted: CD45RA+ positively selected. All receptors derive from a man aged 18 to 29 in good health.

V usage is TRBV2 and J usage is TRBJ1-2; D is undetermined. Deletions cut 1 base from V and 1 base from J, with 10 bases between. The CDR3 runs to 15 residues. Germline V gene lookup returns CDR1 SNHLY and CDR2 FYNNEI. The CDR3 nucleotides read TGTGCCAGCAGTGAAGGCCCGGGCTTTAACTATGGCTACACCTTC. Translation: CASSEGPGFNYGYTF.

This clone came up a few times. J is TRBJ1-4 and V is TRBV30; weak D call: TRBD1 (5 bases). The germline V gene has CDR1 GTSNPN and CDR2 SVGIG (reference sequence). Trimming cost V 0 bases and J 10 bases, with 9 bases left between them. CDR3 size: 12 residues. The CDR3 sequence: CAWSVSGGKLFF. In DNA, the CDR3 is TGTGCCTGGAGTGTTTCGGGGGGAAAACTGTTTTTT.

The V and J genes are TRBV6-1 and TRBJ1-4; 7 nucleotides align to TRBD1. The CDR3 sequence is 16 residues long. Germline-derived CDR1 and CDR2 are MNHNS and SASEGT. With 2 bases clipped from V and 8 bases from J, the junction kept 11 bases outside the gene matches. CDR3 sequence reads: CASSEYSGTVTEKLFF. CDR3 in DNA: TGTGCCAGCAGTGAATATTCCGGGACAGTAACCGAAAAACTGTTTTTT.

The rearrangement links TRBV9 to TRBJ2-7, with 9 bases that match TRBD1. The CDR3 sequence is 16 residues long. The germline gives CDR1 SGDLS, CDR2 YYNGEE. V shed 2 bases and J 6 bases; nucleotides not matched to a gene: 12. The CDR3 sequence: CASSVDAGQGHSEQYF. In DNA form, the CDR3 reads TGTGCCAGCAGCGTGGACGCGGGACAGGGCCACAGCGAGCAGTACTTC.

The genes are TRBV13 and TRBJ1-2, with 9 bases lining up with TRBD1. In germline, CDR1 is PRHDT, CDR2 FYEKMQ (reference sequence). This CDR3 has 15 residues. V was clipped by 5 bases and J by 7 bases; unmatched bases: 11. This chain's CDR3 is CASSLGTGRDSGYTF. CDR3 in DNA: TGTGCCAGCAGCCTCGGGACAGGGCGGGACTCTGGCTACACCTTC. The whole variable domain, filled in from reference TRBV13 and TRBJ1-2, reads AAGVIQSPRHLIKEKRETATLKCYPIPRHDTVYWYQQGPGQDPQFLISFYEKMQSDKGSIPDRFSAQQFSDYHSELNMSSLELGDSALYFCASSLGTGRDSGYTFGSGTRLTVV.

V usage is TRBV27 and J usage is TRBJ1-2; no clear D gene. Germline assignment: CDR1 MNHEY and CDR2 SMNVEV (reference sequence). The CDR3 loop spans 14 amino acids. The ends were cut back, 0 bases at V and 4 bases at J, with 9 bases in the middle. Written as DNA, the CDR3 is TGTGCCAGCAGTTTATCGGGGAACAGCTATGGCTACACCTTC. This encodes CASSLSGNSYGYTF.

The rearrangement links TRBV7-6 to TRBJ2-2; the match to TRBD2 covers 11 bases. Germline V lookup: CDR1 SGHVS, CDR2 FNYEAQ. V lost 5 bases to trimming and J lost 5 bases; unmatched junction nucleotides: 10. This CDR3 is 17 amino acids long. The CDR3: CASSPALAGGPTGELFF. The CDR3 bases are TGTGCCAGCAGCCCTGCTCTAGCGGGAGGTCCTACCGGGGAGCTGTTTTTT.

In regard to this clone: Other nucleotide sequences in the sample specify the same CDR3. The DNA for the CDR3 is TGTGCCATCAGTGAGTCCGGGACAGGGGTTGAGACCCAGTACTTC. It encodes CAISESGTGVETQYF. The chain recombines TRBV10-3 with TRBJ2-5; 10 nucleotides match TRBD1. The CDR3 extends over 15 amino acids. The J segment lost 5 bases and the V segment lost 0 bases, leaving 3 bases of the junction unmatched. Per the germline V gene, CDR1 is ENHRY and CDR2 is SYGVKD.

This sequence joins TRBV10-1 and TRBJ2-5, with TRBD1 matching 7 bases. The CDR3 spans 13 residues. The V and J ends lost 4 bases and 9 bases, in that order; junction bases with no gene match: 8. CDR1 is WNHNN, CDR2 SYGVQD, per germline (reference sequence). The CDR3 coding sequence is TGCGCCAGCAGTGCTAGGGAAAGGGGGCCCCAGTACTTC. Protein product: CASSARERGPQYF.